The entry below describes one TCR beta chain. What it binds is unknown. The CDR3 consists of 15 residues. Germline CDR1 KGHSH, CDR2 LQKENI. Trimming stripped 6 bases from V and 0 bases from J, with 12 bases between. Each CDR3 protein gets one entry after TCRdb re-called the 5' RACE reads with MiXCR. The table lists 350,000 to 450,000 distinct CDR3 sequences, approximately 17% of them singletons. This entry belongs to a study of identical twins. Points from the study as a whole: Invariant MAIT and iNKT cells are populations that could partly confound zero-insertion analyses.

V gene TRBV18 combines with J gene TRBJ1-5; D possibly corresponds to TRBD1 (5 bases). This TCR was recovered from a man aged 50-59 years in good health. The sequenced sample consisted of naive T cells sorted from blood. The CDR3 DNA follows: TGTGCCAGCTCGTCCAGGGAGAGTAGCAATCAGCCCCAGCATTTT. This translates into CASSSRESSNQPQHF.